This T cell receptor (beta chain) was identified in a study of cytomegalovirus exposure and HLA in healthy donors. Study-wide context: Drawn from HLA-typed donors, around 85 million unique TCRs were held in an early data release. General study results and limits: Accurate predictions that matched the HLA-A and HLA-B alleles of most subjects were reportedly made from TCR beta sequences. An analysis that was carried out later associated 16,951 TCR beta sequences with HLA alleles at 0.05 false discovery rate.

The CDR3 has 16 residues. J was trimmed by 2 bases and V by 5 bases; bases with no gene match: 12. CDR1 SGHTA and CDR2 FQGNSA come from the germline V gene. The PCR had 60 Vbeta and 13 Jbeta primers. Here immunoSEQ multiplex PCR was the method, and the copy in TCRdb shows in-frame clones only, minus some. This sample has about 100,000 clones, with roughly three quarters found just once. Concerning this clone: Its antigen is not known.

Material for sequencing was PBMCs. The receptor comes from a woman aged 40 to 55 in good health and CMV-seronegative. The rearrangement links TRBV7-2 to TRBJ2-7, with TRBD2 matching 7 bases. As DNA, the CDR3 is TGTGCCAGCAGCAAAACCCTGATGAGCGGGACCTACGAGCAGTACTTC. This encodes CASSKTLMSGTYEQYF.